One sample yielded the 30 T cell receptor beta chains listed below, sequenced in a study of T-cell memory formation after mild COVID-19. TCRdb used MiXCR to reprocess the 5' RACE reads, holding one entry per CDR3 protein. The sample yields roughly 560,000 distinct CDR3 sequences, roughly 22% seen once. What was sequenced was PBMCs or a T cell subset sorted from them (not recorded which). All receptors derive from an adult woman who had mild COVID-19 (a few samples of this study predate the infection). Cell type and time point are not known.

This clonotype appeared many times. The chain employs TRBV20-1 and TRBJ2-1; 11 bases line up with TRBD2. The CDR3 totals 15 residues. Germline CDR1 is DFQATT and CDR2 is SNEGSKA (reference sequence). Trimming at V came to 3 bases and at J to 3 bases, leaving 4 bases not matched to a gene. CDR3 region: CSARDLAGGYNEQFF. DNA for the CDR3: TGCAGTGCTAGGGACCTAGCGGGGGGCTACAATGAGCAGTTCTTC.

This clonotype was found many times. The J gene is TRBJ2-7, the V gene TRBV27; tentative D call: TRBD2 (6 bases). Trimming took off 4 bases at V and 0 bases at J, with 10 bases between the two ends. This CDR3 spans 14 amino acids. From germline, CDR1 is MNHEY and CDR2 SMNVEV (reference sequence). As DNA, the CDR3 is TGTGCCAGCAGTTACGGGGGAGTCTCCTACGAGCAGTACTTC. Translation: CASSYGGVSYEQYF.

CDR3 nucleotide sequence: TGTGCCAGCAGTTGGACAGGCGGCTACACCTTC. Translated, it gives CASSWTGGYTF. V is TRBV12-3 or TRBV12-4 and J is TRBJ1-2, with 7 bases matching TRBD1. The CDR3 contains 11 residues. V shed 4 bases and J 8 bases; nucleotides not matched to a gene: 1.

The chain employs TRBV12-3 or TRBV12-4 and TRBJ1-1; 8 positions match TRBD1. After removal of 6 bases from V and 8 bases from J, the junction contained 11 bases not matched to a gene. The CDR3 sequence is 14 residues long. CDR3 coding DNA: TGTGCCAGCAGCACGGACAGGGTAAGGGTCGAAGCTTTCTTT. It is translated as CASSTDRVRVEAFF.

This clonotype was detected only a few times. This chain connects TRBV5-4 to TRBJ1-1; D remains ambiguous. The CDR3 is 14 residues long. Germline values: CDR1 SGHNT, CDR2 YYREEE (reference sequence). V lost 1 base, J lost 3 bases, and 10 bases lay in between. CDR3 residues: CASSLPQEYTEAFF. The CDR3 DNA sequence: TGTGCCAGCAGCTTGCCGCAGGAGTACACTGAAGCTTTCTTT. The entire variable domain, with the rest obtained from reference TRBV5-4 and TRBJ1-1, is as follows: ETGVTQSPTHLIKTRGQQVTLRCSSQSGHNTVSWYQQALGQGPQFIFQYYREEENGRGNFPPRFSGLQFPNYSSELNVNALELDDSALYLCASSLPQEYTEAFFGQGTRLTVV.

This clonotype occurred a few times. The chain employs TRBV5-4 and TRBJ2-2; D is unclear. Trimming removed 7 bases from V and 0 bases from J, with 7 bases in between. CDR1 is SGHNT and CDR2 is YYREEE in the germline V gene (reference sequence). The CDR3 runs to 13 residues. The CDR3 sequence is CASSVSNTGELFF. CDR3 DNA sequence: TGTGCCAGCTCCGTTTCGAACACCGGGGAGCTGTTTTTT.

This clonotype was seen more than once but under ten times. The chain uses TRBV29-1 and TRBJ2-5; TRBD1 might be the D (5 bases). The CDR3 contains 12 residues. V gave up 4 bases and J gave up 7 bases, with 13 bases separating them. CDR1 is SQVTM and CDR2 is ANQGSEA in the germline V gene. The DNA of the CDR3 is TGCAGCGTTGTATCGGACACCGGGACCCAGTACTTC. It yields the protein CSVVSDTGTQYF.

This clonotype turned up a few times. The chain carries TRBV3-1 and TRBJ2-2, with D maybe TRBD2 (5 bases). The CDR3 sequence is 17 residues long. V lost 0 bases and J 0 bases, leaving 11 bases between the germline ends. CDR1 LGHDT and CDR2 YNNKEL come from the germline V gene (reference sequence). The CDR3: CASSQELAYANTGELFF. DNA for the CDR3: TGTGCCAGCAGCCAAGAGTTAGCGTACGCGAACACCGGGGAGCTGTTTTTT.

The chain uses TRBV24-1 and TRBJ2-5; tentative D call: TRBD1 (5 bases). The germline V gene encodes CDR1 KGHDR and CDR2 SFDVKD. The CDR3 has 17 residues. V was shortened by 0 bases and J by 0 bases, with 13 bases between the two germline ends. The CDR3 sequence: CATSDLGWGRNQETQYF. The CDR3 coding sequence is TGTGCCACCAGTGATTTGGGGTGGGGCAGAAACCAAGAGACCCAGTACTTC.

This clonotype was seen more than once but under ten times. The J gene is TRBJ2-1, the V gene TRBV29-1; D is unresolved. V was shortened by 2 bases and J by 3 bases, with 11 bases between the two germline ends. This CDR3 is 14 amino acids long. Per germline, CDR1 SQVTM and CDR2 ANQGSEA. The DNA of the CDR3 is TGCAGCGTTGAATCTGGAGCAGGCTACAATGAGCAGTTCTTC. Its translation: CSVESGAGYNEQFF.

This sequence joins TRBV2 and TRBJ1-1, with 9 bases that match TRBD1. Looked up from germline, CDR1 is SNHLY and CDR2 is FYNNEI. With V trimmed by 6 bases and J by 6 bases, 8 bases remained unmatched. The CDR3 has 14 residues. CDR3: CASSPDRGGAEAFF. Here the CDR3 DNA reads TGTGCCAGCAGCCCGGACAGGGGAGGGGCTGAAGCTTTCTTT.

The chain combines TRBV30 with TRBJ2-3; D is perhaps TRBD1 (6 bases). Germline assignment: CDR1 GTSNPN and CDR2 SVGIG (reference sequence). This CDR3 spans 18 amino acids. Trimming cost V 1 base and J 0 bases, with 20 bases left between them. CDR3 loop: CAWSGFLGGVGSTDTQYF. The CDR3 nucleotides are TGTGCCTGGAGTGGGTTTTTAGGGGGAGTAGGGAGCACAGATACGCAGTATTTT.

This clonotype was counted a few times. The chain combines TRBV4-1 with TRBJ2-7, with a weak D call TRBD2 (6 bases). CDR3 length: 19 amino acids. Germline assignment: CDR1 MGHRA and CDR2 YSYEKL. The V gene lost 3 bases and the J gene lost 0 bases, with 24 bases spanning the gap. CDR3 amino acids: CASSQGPLGLLRGSYEQYF. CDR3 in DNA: TGCGCCAGCAGCCAGGGTCCTTTGGGACTCCTCAGAGGCTCCTACGAGCAGTACTTC.

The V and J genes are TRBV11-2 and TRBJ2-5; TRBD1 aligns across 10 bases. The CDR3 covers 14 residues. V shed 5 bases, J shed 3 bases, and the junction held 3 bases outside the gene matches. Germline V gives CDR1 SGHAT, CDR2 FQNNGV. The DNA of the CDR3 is TGTGCCAGCAGCAAGACAGGGGGCGAAGAGACCCAGTACTTC. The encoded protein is CASSKTGGEETQYF.

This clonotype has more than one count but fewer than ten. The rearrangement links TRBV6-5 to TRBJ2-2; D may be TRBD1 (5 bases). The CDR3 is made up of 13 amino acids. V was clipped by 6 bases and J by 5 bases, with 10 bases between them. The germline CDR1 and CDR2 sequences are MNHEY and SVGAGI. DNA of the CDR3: TGTGCCAGCAGGCTAGGACAAACCGGGGAGCTGTTTTTT. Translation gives CASRLGQTGELFF.

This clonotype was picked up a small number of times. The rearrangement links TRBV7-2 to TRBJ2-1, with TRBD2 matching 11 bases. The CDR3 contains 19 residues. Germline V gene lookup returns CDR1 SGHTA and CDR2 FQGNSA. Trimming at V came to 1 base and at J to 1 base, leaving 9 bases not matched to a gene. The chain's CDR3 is CASSLEVGRLAGSYNEQFF. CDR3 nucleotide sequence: TGTGCCAGCAGCTTAGAAGTTGGGAGACTAGCGGGGTCCTACAATGAGCAGTTCTTC. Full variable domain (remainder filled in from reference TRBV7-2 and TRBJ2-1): GAGVSQSPSNKVTEKGKDVELRCDPISGHTALYWYRQSLGQGLEFLIYFQGNSAPDKSGLPSDRFSAERTGGSVSTLTIQRTQQEDSAVYLCASSLEVGRLAGSYNEQFFGPGTRLTVL.

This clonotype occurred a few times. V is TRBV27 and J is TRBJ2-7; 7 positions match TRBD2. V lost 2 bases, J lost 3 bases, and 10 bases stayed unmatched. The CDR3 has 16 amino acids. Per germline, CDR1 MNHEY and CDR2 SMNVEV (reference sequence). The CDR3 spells CASSLRAGVYDYEQYF. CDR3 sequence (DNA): TGTGCCAGCAGTTTAAGGGCGGGAGTTTACGACTACGAGCAGTACTTC.

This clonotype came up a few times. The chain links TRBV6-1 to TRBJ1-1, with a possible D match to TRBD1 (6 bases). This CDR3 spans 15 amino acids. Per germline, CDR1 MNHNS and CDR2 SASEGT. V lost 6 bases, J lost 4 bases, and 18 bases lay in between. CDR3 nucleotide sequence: TGTGCCAGCAGAGACTTAAACAGGGTGTCCACTGAAGCTTTCTTT. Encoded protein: CASRDLNRVSTEAFF.

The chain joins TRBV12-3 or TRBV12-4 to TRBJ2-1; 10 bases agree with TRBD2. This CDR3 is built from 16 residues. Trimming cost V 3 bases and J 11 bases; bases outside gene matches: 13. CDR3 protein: CASSLLSGASGRQQFF. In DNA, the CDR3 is TGTGCCAGCAGTTTGCTCTCTGGGGCTAGCGGGAGACAGCAGTTCTTC.

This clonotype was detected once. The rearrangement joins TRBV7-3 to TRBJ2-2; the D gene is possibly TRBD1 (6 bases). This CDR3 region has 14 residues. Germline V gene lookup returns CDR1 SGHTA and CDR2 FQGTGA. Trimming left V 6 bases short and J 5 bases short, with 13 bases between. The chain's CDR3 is CASRKGEWTGELFF. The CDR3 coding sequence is TGTGCCAGCAGAAAGGGGGAATGGACCGGGGAGCTGTTTTTT.

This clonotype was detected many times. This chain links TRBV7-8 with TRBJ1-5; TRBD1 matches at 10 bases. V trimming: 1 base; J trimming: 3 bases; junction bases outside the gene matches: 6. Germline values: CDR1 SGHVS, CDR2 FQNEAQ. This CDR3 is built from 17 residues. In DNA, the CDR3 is TGTGCCAGCAGCTTAGGGGACAGGGGCCGCTTCAATCAGCCCCAGCATTTT. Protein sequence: CASSLGDRGRFNQPQHF.

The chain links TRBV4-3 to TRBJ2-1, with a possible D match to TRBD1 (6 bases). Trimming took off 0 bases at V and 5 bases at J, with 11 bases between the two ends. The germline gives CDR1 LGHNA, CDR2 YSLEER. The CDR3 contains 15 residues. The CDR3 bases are TGCGCCAGCAGCCAAGATTTTGGACAGCACAATGAGCAGTTCTTC. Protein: CASSQDFGQHNEQFF.

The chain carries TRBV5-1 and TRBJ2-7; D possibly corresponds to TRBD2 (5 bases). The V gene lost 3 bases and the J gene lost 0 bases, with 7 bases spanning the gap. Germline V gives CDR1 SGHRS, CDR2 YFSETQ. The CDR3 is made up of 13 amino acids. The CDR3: CASSSEGSYEQYF. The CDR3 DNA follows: TGCGCCAGCAGCTCTGAGGGCTCCTACGAGCAGTACTTC.

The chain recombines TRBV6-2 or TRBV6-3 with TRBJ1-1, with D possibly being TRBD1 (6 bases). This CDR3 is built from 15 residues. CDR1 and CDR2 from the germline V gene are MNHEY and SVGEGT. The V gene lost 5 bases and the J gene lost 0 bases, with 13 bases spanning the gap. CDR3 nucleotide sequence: TGTGCCAGCAGTCGCCAGGGGCTCATGAACACTGAAGCTTTCTTT. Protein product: CASSRQGLMNTEAFF.

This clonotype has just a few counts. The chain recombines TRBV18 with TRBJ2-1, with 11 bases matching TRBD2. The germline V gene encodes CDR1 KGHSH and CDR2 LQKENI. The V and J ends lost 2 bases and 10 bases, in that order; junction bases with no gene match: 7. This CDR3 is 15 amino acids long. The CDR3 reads CASSPMTSGKSEQFF. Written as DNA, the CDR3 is TGTGCCAGCTCACCAATGACTAGCGGGAAAAGCGAGCAGTTCTTC.

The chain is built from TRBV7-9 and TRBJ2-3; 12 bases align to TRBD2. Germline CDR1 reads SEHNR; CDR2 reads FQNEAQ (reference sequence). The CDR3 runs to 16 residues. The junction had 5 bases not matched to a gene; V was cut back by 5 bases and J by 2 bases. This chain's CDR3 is CASSTASGRATDTQYF. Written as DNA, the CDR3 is TGTGCCAGCAGCACAGCTAGCGGGAGGGCCACAGATACGCAGTATTTT.

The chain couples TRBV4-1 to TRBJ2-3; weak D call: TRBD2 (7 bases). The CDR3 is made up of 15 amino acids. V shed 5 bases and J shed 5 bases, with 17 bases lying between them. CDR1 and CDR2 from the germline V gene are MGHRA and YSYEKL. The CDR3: CASSTYGGQGDTQYF. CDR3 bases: TGCGCCAGCAGCACTTACGGGGGGCAAGGAGATACGCAGTATTTT.

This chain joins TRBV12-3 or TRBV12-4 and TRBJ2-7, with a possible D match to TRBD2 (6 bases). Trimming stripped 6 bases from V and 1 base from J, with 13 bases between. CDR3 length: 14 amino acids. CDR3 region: CASRFSGQSYEQYF. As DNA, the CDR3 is TGTGCCAGCAGGTTTAGCGGCCAATCCTACGAGCAGTACTTC.

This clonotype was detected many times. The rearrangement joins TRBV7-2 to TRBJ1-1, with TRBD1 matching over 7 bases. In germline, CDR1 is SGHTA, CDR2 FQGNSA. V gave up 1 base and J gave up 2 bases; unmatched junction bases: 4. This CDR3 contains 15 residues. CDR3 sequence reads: CASSLGTGINTEAFF. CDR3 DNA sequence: TGTGCCAGCAGCTTAGGGACAGGAATAAACACTGAAGCTTTCTTT.

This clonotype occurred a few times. This CDR3 is CASSSSGGRGDTQYF. DNA for the CDR3: TGCGCCAGCAGCTCTAGCGGGGGTCGCGGGGATACGCAGTATTTT. This sequence joins TRBV5-1 and TRBJ2-3, with 10 bases identical to TRBD2. This CDR3 has 15 amino acids. Germline CDR1 reads SGHRS; CDR2 reads YFSETQ. J was trimmed by 6 bases and V by 3 bases; bases with no gene match: 7.